This TCR beta chain originates from a study of cytomegalovirus exposure and HLA in healthy donors. Note on this clone: Its specificity is unknown.

Overall study results and limits: V- and J-gene trimming of TCR beta was linked (in a later analysis) to a missense DCLRE1C variant.

Amplification used 60 Vbeta primers and 13 Jbeta primers. TCRdb's table, derived via immunoSEQ multiplex PCR, lists solely in-frame clones and lacks some. The sample includes about 170,000 clones, 60% to 85% of them seen just once. This clonotype originated in a female donor in good health and CMV-seronegative. Sequencing input: PBMCs.

The CDR3 DNA follows: TGTGCCAGCAGCCCCCGACTAGCGGCCTACGAGCAGTACTTC. Translating it yields CASSPRLAAYEQYF. The chain has TRBV6-5 and TRBJ2-7; TRBD2 agrees at 9 bases. This CDR3 contains 14 residues. The germline CDR1 and CDR2 sequences are MNHEY and SVGAGI. The J segment lost 2 bases and the V segment lost 6 bases, leaving 5 bases of the junction unmatched.